This T cell receptor (beta chain) was documented in a study of T-cell reconstitution after alpha-beta-depleted transplantation in children. Unique molecular identifiers were used in preparing the TCRbeta library. MiXCR, run by TCRdb on the PCR reads, gives a single entry per CDR3 protein. Altogether about 610,000 distinct CDR3 sequences are present, 10% being singletons, with the ten largest covering approximately 4.1%. This clonotype appeared once. The V end was cut by 1 base, the J end by 6 bases, with 7 bases between. CDR1 is GTSNPN, CDR2 SVGIG, per germline (reference sequence). The CDR3 runs to 11 residues.

The chain combines TRBV30 with TRBJ2-7, with D hard to call. The specimen comprised PBMCs from the stem cell graft donor, sampled from the stem cell graft. The sequence was collected from a human donor who donated a stem cell graft to a child with acute myeloid leukemia. CDR3 residues: CAWSDNREQYF. The CDR3 DNA reads as TGTGCCTGGAGTGATAATCGCGAGCAGTACTTC.